This T cell receptor (beta chain) is drawn from a study of cytomegalovirus exposure and HLA in healthy donors. Deletions cut 1 base from V and 8 bases from J, with 7 bases between. CDR1 and CDR2 from the germline V gene are SEHNR and FQNEAQ (reference sequence). This CDR3 contains 12 residues. The PCR contained 60 Vbeta and 13 Jbeta primers. Sequencing was performed with immunoSEQ multiplex PCR; in TCRdb, only in-frame clones are kept and a portion is missing. The profile shows about 160,000 clones, approximately 80% of them singletons. The rearrangement uses TRBV7-9 and TRBJ2-3; no definite D call. The sequence derives from a woman in her twenties or thirties in good health and CMV-seropositive. Input material: PBMCs. The CDR3 spells CASSLGTGTQYF. The DNA for the CDR3 is TGTGCCAGCAGCTTAGGTACGGGTACGCAGTATTTT.